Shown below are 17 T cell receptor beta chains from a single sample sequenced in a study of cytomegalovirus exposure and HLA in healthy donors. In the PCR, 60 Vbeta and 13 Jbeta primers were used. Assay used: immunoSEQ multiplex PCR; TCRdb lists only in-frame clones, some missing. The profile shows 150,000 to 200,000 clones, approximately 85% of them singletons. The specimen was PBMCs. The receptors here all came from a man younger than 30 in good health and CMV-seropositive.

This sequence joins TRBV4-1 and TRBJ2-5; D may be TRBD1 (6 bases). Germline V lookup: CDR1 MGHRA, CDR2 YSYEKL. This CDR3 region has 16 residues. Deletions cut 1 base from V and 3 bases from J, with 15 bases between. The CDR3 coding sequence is TGCGCCAGCAGCCAAGCTTACCTGACAGGAGAAGAGACCCAGTACTTC. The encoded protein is CASSQAYLTGEETQYF.

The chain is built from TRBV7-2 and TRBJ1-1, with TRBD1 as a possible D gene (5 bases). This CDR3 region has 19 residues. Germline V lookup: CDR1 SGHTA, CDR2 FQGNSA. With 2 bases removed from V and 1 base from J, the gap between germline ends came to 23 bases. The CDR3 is CASSLKPPPRGFGNTEAFF. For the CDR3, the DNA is TGTGCCAGCAGCTTAAAGCCGCCACCGCGGGGGTTTGGGAACACTGAAGCTTTCTTT. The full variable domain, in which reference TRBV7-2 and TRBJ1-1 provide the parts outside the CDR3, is GAGVSQSPSNKVTEKGKDVELRCDPISGHTALYWYRQSLGQGLEFLIYFQGNSAPDKSGLPSDRFSAERTGGSVSTLTIQRTQQEDSAVYLCASSLKPPPRGFGNTEAFFGQGTRLTVV.

CDR3 bases: TGTGCCAGCAGCCACAGGGGAAGTGAGCAGTTCTTC. The encoded protein is CASSHRGSEQFF. The genes are TRBV7-9 and TRBJ2-1; 7 bases fit TRBD1. The CDR3 covers 12 residues. Per the germline V gene, CDR1 is SEHNR and CDR2 is FQNEAQ (reference sequence). Trimming took 5 bases from V and 9 from J; bases not matched to a gene: 4. The full variable domain, completed using reference TRBV7-9 and TRBJ2-1, is DTGVSQNPRHKITKRGQNVTFRCDPISEHNRLYWYRQTLGQGPEFLTYFQNEAQLEKSRLLSDRFSAERPKGSFSTLEIQRTEQGDSAMYLCASSHRGSEQFFGPGTRLTVL.

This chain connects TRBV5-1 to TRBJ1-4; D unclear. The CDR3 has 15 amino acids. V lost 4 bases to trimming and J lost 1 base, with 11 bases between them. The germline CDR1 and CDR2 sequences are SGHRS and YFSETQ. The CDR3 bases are TGCGCCAGCAGCCGAACCCACGGAACTAATGAAAAACTGTTTTTT. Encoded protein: CASSRTHGTNEKLFF.

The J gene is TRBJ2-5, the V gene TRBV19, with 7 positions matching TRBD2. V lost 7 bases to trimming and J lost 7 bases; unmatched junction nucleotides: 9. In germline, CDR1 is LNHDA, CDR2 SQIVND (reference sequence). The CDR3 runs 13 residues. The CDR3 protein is CASTRPERGTQYF. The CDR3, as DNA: TGTGCCAGTACACGCCCGGAGCGGGGGACCCAGTACTTC.

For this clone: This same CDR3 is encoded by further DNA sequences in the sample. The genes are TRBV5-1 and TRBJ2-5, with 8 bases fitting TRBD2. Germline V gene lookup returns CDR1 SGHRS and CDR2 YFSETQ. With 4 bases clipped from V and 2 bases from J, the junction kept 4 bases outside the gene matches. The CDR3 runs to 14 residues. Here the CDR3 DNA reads TGCGCCAGCAGCAGCGGGACTAGACAAGAGACCCAGTACTTC. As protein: CASSSGTRQETQYF.

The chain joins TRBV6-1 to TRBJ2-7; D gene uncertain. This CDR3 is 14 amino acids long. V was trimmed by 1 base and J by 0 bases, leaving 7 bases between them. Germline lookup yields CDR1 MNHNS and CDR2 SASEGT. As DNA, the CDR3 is TGTGCCAGCAGTGAAGGTACACCCTCCTACGAGCAGTACTTC. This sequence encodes CASSEGTPSYEQYF.

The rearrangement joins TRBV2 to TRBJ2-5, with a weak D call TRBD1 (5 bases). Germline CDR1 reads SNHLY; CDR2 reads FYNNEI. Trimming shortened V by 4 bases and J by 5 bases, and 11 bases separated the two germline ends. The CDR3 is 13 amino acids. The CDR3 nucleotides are TGTGCCAGCAGTGCAGGGCGCACTGAGACCCAGTACTTC. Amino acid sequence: CASSAGRTETQYF.

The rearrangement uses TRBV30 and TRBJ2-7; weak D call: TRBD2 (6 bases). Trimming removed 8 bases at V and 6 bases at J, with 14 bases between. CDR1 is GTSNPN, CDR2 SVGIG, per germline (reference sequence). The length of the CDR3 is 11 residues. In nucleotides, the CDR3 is TGTGCCAGAATCCAGGGAGGCGAGCAGTACTTC. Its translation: CARIQGGEQYF.

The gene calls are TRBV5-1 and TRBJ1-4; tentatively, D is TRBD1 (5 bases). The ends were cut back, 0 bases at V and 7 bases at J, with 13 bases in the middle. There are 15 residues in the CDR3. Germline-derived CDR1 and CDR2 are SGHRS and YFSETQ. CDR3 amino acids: CASSLVQGPSEKLFF. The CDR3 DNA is TGCGCCAGCAGCTTGGTTCAGGGTCCCAGTGAAAAACTGTTTTTT.

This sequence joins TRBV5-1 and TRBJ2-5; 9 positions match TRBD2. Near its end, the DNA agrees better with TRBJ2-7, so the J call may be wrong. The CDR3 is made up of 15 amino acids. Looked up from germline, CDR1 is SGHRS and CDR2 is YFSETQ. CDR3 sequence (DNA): TGCGCCAGCAGCTTGGCTAGCGGGGCCTCCTACGAGCAGTACTTC. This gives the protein CASSLASGASYEQYF.

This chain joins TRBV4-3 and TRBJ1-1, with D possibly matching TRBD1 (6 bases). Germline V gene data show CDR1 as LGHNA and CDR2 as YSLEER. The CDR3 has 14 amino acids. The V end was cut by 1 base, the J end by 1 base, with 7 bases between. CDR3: CASSQVGGNTEAFF. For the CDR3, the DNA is TGCGCCAGCAGCCAAGTAGGGGGGAACACTGAAGCTTTCTTT.

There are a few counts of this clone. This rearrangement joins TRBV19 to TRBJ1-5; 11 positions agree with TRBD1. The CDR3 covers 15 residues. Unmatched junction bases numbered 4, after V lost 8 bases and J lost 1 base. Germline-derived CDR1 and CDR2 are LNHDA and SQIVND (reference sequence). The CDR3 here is CASAWTGGSNQPQHF. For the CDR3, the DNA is TGTGCCAGTGCTTGGACAGGGGGCAGCAATCAGCCCCAGCATTTT.

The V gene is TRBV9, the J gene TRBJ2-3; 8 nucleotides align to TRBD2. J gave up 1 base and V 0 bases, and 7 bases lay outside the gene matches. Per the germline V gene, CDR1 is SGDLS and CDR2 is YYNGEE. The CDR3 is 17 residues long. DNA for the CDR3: TGTGCCAGCAGCGTAGTGGGGGGGGGACTAGGCACAGATACGCAGTATTTT. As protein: CASSVVGGGLGTDTQYF.

The chain's CDR3 is CASSLGPLAEQYF. DNA of the CDR3: TGTGCCAGCAGCTTGGGGCCATTAGCCGAGCAGTACTTC. The chain joins TRBV5-4 to TRBJ2-7; D gene uncertain. In germline, CDR1 is SGHNT, CDR2 YYREEE (reference sequence). CDR3 size: 13 residues. Trimming pared 0 bases from V and 6 bases from J, leaving 10 bases between.

The CDR3 sequence: CASSHRQGGTEAFF. The CDR3 nucleotides read TGTGCCAGCAGTCACCGACAGGGCGGGACTGAAGCTTTCTTT. The gene calls are TRBV6-6 and TRBJ1-1; 7 nucleotides align to TRBD1. J gave up 5 bases and V 5 bases, and 8 bases lay outside the gene matches. The V gene's germline CDR1 is MNHNY and CDR2 SVGAGI (reference sequence). The CDR3 length is 14 residues.

Here the CDR3 DNA reads TGTGCCAGCAGTGAACTCATCTTGGCGGGTGAAAAACTGTTTTTT. This sequence encodes CASSELILAGEKLFF. The rearrangement uses TRBV25-1 and TRBJ1-4; D uncertain. Germline CDR1 MGHDK, CDR2 SYGVNS. This CDR3 contains 15 residues. The germline V and J ends were trimmed by 2 bases and 7 bases, with 14 bases remaining between them. Full variable domain (missing parts from reference TRBV25-1 and TRBJ1-4): EADIYQTPRYLVIGTGKKITLECSQTMGHDKMYWYQQDPGMELHLIHYSYGVNSTEKGDLSSESTVSRIRTEHFPLTLESARPSHTSQYLCASSELILAGEKLFFGSGTQLSVL.